These T cell receptor beta chains were read from a single sample in a study of low-dose radiotherapy and immunotherapy resistance in tumors. Using its own MiXCR run on the reads, TCRdb lists one record per CDR3 protein. The table has 65,000 to 100,000 distinct CDR3 sequences, roughly a sixth seen once. Sequences were derived from PBMCs, sampled before treatment. The origin of the receptors is a male donor with prostate cancer. CDR3s include the opening cysteine and the closing phenylalanine or tryptophan. The order of the fields is CDR3 protein, CDR3 DNA, clone size, D gene, V gene, J gene. The D gene is left open where the match is weak. Size values are once, few and many counts, or a class for expanded clones, and some rows have none.

CASTQSGLAKNIQYF	TGTGCCAGCACTCAATCAGGTCTAGCCAAAAACATTCAGTACTTC	.	.	TRBV28	TRBJ2-4
CASSDRAYEQYF	TGTGCCAGCAGTGACAGAGCCTACGAGCAGTACTTC	many	.	TRBV2	TRBJ2-7
CASTEQGGYGYTF	TGCGCCAGCACTGAACAGGGAGGCTATGGCTACACCTTC	many	.	TRBV5-1	TRBJ1-2
CASSPLDNEAFF	TGTGCCAGCAGCCCTCTGGACAATGAAGCTTTCTTT	many	.	TRBV7-2	TRBJ1-1
CASSWVGVQETQYF	TGTGCCAGCAGCTGGGTCGGGGTCCAAGAGACCCAGTACTTC	many	.	TRBV5-6	TRBJ2-5
CASSFNRADEQYF	TGTGCCAGCAGCTTCAACAGGGCAGACGAGCAGTACTTC	few	.	TRBV11-1	TRBJ2-7
CSAGIRQSKYYEQYF	TGCAGTGCTGGCATACGACAATCGAAATACTACGAGCAGTACTTC	many	.	TRBV20-1	TRBJ2-7
CASSLGGFMALHF	TGTGCCAGCAGTTTGGGGGGATTCATGGCCCTCCACTTT	many	.	TRBV12-3/TRBV12-4	TRBJ1-6
CASSGEGGYGYTF	TGTGCCAGCAGTGGGGAAGGCGGTTATGGCTACACCTTC	many	.	TRBV2	TRBJ1-2
CASSQVGALSHEQYF	TGTGCCAGCAGCCAAGTTGGAGCCCTCAGCCACGAGCAGTACTTC	many	.	TRBV14	TRBJ2-7
CASSQVFSIGQTQYF	TGTGCCAGCAGCCAAGTGTTTAGTATTGGCCAGACCCAGTACTTC	.	.	TRBV4-2	TRBJ2-5
CASSAGTGGYEQYF	TGTGCCAGCAGCGCCGGGACAGGGGGCTACGAGCAGTACTTC	many	TRBD1	TRBV5-5	TRBJ2-7
CASRLTLGYEQYF	TGTGCCAGCAGGCTGACTTTGGGTTACGAGCAGTACTTC	many	.	TRBV6-8	TRBJ2-7
CASEATKNEQFF	TGTGCCAGTGAGGCTACAAAAAATGAGCAGTTCTTC	.	.	TRBV19	TRBJ2-1
CASSFGTGAAEAFF	TGTGCCAGCAGCTTCGGAACAGGGGCGGCTGAAGCTTTCTTT	few	TRBD1	TRBV13	TRBJ1-1
CASSLAGQGDYGYTF	TGTGCCAGCAGCTTGGCCGGACAGGGTGACTATGGCTACACCTTC	many	TRBD1	TRBV5-8	TRBJ1-2
CASSSVARDTGELFF	TGTGCCAGCAGCTCCGTAGCTAGAGACACCGGGGAGCTGTTTTTT	many	.	TRBV11-2	TRBJ2-2
CAWLRDIGSPLHF	TGTGCCTGGCTCCGGGACATCGGATCACCCCTCCACTTT	many	.	TRBV30	TRBJ1-6
CSVQGQAREEQYF	TGCAGCGTTCAAGGACAGGCGCGAGAGGAGCAGTACTTC	.	TRBD1	TRBV29-1	TRBJ2-7
CASSMVGGEIKTQYF	TGTGCCAGTAGTATGGTCGGGGGTGAAATAAAGACCCAGTACTTC	few	.	TRBV19	TRBJ2-5
CASSRSGDSTDTQYF	TGTGCCAGCAGCCGTAGCGGGGATAGCACAGATACGCAGTATTTT	.	TRBD2	TRBV7-9	TRBJ2-3
CAIMKGGPNSPLHF	TGTGCCATCATGAAAGGGGGGCCAAATTCACCCCTCCACTTT	many	.	TRBV10-3	TRBJ1-6
CASSYESGGIGELFF	TGTGCCAGCAGTTACGAAAGCGGGGGTATCGGGGAGCTGTTTTTT	.	TRBD2	TRBV6-1	TRBJ2-2
CSGSPGSDTGELFF	TGCAGCGGGAGCCCCGGGTCCGACACCGGGGAGCTGTTTTTT	many	.	TRBV29-1	TRBJ2-2
CASRTYNSPLHF	TGTGCCAGCCGGACCTATAATTCACCCCTCCACTTT	many	.	TRBV6-2/TRBV6-3	TRBJ1-6
CASTLESGDTQYF	TGTGCCAGCACTTTGGAGTCGGGGGATACGCAGTATTTT	many	.	TRBV5-4	TRBJ2-3
CASSLDRGEETQYF	TGCGCCAGCAGCTTGGACAGGGGCGAAGAGACCCAGTACTTC	many	TRBD1	TRBV5-1	TRBJ2-5
CASSSSGASTDTQYF	TGTGCCAGCAGCTCGTCCGGTGCTAGCACAGATACGCAGTATTTT	many	.	TRBV11-2	TRBJ2-3
CASSYSRQGDNYGYTF	TGTGCCAGCAGTTACTCTCGACAGGGAGATAACTATGGCTACACCTTC	many	TRBD1	TRBV6-5	TRBJ1-2
CSVADRGDLQYF	TGCAGCGTCGCGGACAGGGGCGACCTCCAGTACTTC	many	TRBD1	TRBV29-1	TRBJ2-7
CASSFEGGGPQHF	TGCGCCAGCAGCTTCGAAGGCGGGGGGCCCCAGCATTTT	many	.	TRBV5-1	TRBJ1-5
CASSSLAGTDTQYF	TGTGCCAGCAGCTCCCTGGCGGGTACAGATACGCAGTATTTT	many	.	TRBV7-2	TRBJ2-3
CASSLDSYNSPLHF	TGTGCCAGCAGCTTAGATTCCTATAATTCACCCCTCCACTTT	many	.	TRBV7-6	TRBJ1-6
CASSLDLRIYEQYF	TGTGCCAGCAGCTTAGATCTCCGGATCTACGAGCAGTACTTC	many	.	TRBV11-2	TRBJ2-7
CSATSGGTGTDTQYF	TGCAGTGCTACTAGCGGGGGGACTGGCACAGATACGCAGTATTTT	many	TRBD2	TRBV20-1	TRBJ2-3
CATSSRQTMNTEAFF	TGTGCCACCAGCAGCAGACAGACTATGAACACTGAAGCTTTCTTT	many	.	TRBV15	TRBJ1-1
CASSGRLAGGTQYF	TGCGCCAGCAGTGGACGACTAGCGGGGGGCACCCAGTACTTC	many	TRBD2	TRBV10-2	TRBJ2-5
CATSDFPPAAEAFF	TGTGCCACCAGTGATTTCCCCCCGGCAGCTGAAGCTTTCTTT	many	.	TRBV24-1	TRBJ1-1
CASIVGRGPHYGYTF	TGTGCCAGCATAGTTGGTCGGGGGCCGCACTATGGCTACACCTTC	.	.	TRBV12-3/TRBV12-4	TRBJ1-2
CASSSGQLFTDTQYF	TGTGCCAGCAGTTCGGGACAGCTATTCACAGATACGCAGTATTTT	many	TRBD1	TRBV28	TRBJ2-3
CASSPLIRTDEQFF	TGTGCCAGCAGTCCACTAATCCGAACCGATGAGCAGTTCTTC	.	.	TRBV28	TRBJ2-1
CAWKQLYGGDTEAFF	TGTGCCTGGAAGCAATTGTACGGGGGGGATACTGAAGCTTTCTTT	few	.	TRBV30	TRBJ1-1
CASSPGTGGEKLFF	TGTGCCAGCTCACCCGGGACAGGGGGCGAAAAACTGTTTTTT	many	TRBD1	TRBV18	TRBJ1-4
CATSRDLNTNQPQHF	TGTGCCACCAGCAGAGATCTGAACACCAATCAGCCCCAGCATTTT	many	.	TRBV15	TRBJ1-5
CAWSRGGTNTGELFF	TGTGCCTGGAGTCGCGGGGGAACGAACACCGGGGAGCTGTTTTTT	many	TRBD2	TRBV30	TRBJ2-2
CSVSQGERGSPLHF	TGCAGCGTTTCCCAGGGGGAAAGAGGTTCACCCCTCCACTTT	.	TRBD1	TRBV29-1	TRBJ1-6